The 9 T cell receptor beta chains presented below share a single source sample, sequenced in a study of T cells in narcolepsy. The data were produced by immunoSEQ multiplex PCR, yet TCRdb's version contains in-frame clones alone and is incomplete. The data hold some 32,000 clones, with 79% observed a single time. The specimen sequenced was memory (CD45RA-) CD4+ T cells from blood. These receptors were collected from a human donor in good health.

The V and J genes are TRBV4-2 and TRBJ2-5; no reliable D call. Looked up from germline, CDR1 is LGHNA and CDR2 is YNFKEQ. The CDR3 is made up of 13 amino acids. Trimming removed 5 bases from V and 3 bases from J, with 10 bases in between. The CDR3 region is CASSLQSKETQYF. The CDR3 nucleotides read TGTGCCAGCAGCTTGCAGTCAAAAGAGACCCAGTACTTC.

This sequence joins TRBV5-1 and TRBJ2-1; 7 nucleotides agree with TRBD1. Germline loops: CDR1 SGHRS, CDR2 YFSETQ. V trimming: 5 bases; J trimming: 6 bases; junction bases outside the gene matches: 11. The CDR3 consists of 15 residues. The CDR3 nucleotides are TGCGCCAGCAGTCGAGAACAGGGGCAGAGCAATGAGCAGTTCTTC. Protein sequence: CASSREQGQSNEQFF. Together with reference TRBV5-1 and TRBJ2-1, the CDR3 gives the full variable domain: KAGVTQTPRYLIKTRGQQVTLSCSPISGHRSVSWYQQTPGQGLQFLFEYFSETQRNKGNFPGRFSGRQFSNSRSEMNVSTLELGDSALYLCASSREQGQSNEQFFGPGTRLTVL.

The rearrangement links TRBV5-1 to TRBJ2-3, with D unresolved. V lost 1 base and J 2 bases, leaving 5 bases between the germline ends. The germline gives CDR1 SGHRS, CDR2 YFSETQ. The CDR3 contains 13 residues. As DNA, the CDR3 is TGCGCCAGCAGCTTGACAATCACAGATACGCAGTATTTT. Amino acid sequence: CASSLTITDTQYF.

This chain joins TRBV13 and TRBJ1-4; D unresolved. There are 15 residues in the CDR3. Germline CDR1 and CDR2: PRHDT and FYEKMQ (reference sequence). Trimming shortened V by 2 bases and J by 0 bases, and 7 bases separated the two germline ends. CDR3: CASSLRATTNEKLFF. In DNA, the CDR3 is TGTGCCAGCAGCTTAAGAGCGACAACTAATGAAAAACTGTTTTTT. The variable domain in full, with the rest retrieved from reference TRBV13 and TRBJ1-4, is AAGVIQSPRHLIKEKRETATLKCYPIPRHDTVYWYQQGPGQDPQFLISFYEKMQSDKGSIPDRFSAQQFSDYHSELNMSSLELGDSALYFCASSLRATTNEKLFFGSGTQLSVL.

CDR3 sequence: CASSEARQGREAFF. DNA for the CDR3: TGTGCCAGCAGTGAAGCCCGACAGGGGCGTGAAGCTTTCTTT. The chain employs TRBV2 and TRBJ1-1, with 8 bases matching TRBD1. The trim removed 0 bases at V and 7 bases at J, leaving 4 bases unmatched. Germline V CDR1 and CDR2: SNHLY, FYNNEI. The length of the CDR3 is 14 residues.

The V gene is TRBV6-5, the J gene TRBJ2-7, with TRBD1 matching over 7 bases. CDR3 length: 13 amino acids. Germline CDR1 is MNHEY and CDR2 is SVGAGI. V trimming: 7 bases; J trimming: 3 bases; junction bases outside the gene matches: 6. CDR3 residues: CASNMGQYYEQYF. In nucleotides, the CDR3 is TGTGCCAGCAATATGGGACAGTACTACGAGCAGTACTTC.

The CDR3: CAIRERNLNTEAFF. In nucleotides, the CDR3 is TGTGCCATCAGAGAAAGGAACCTGAACACTGAAGCTTTCTTT. The V gene is TRBV10-3, the J gene TRBJ1-1; D unresolved. Germline assignment: CDR1 ENHRY and CDR2 SYGVKD. Trimming took 6 bases from V and 0 from J, leaving 11 bases between them. This CDR3 spans 14 amino acids.

The table lists this clone with a few counts. The chain links TRBV19 to TRBJ2-1; perhaps TRBD2 as D (6 bases). With 3 bases removed from V and 5 bases from J, the gap between germline ends came to 17 bases. Germline-derived CDR1 and CDR2 are LNHDA and SQIVND (reference sequence). The CDR3 is 16 amino acids. As DNA, the CDR3 is TGTGCCAGTAGTATTTGGGGAACTAGCAGGAACAATGAGCAGTTCTTC. Amino acid sequence: CASSIWGTSRNNEQFF.

CDR3 DNA sequence: TGTGCCAGCAGCTTAATGGGGGCAACCGGGGAGCTGTTTTTT. It encodes CASSLMGATGELFF. The V and J genes are TRBV7-9 and TRBJ2-2, with D perhaps TRBD1 (6 bases). The V gene lost 2 bases and the J gene lost 5 bases, with 9 bases spanning the gap. Looked up from germline, CDR1 is SEHNR and CDR2 is FQNEAQ (reference sequence). The CDR3 totals 14 residues. The full variable domain, in which reference TRBV7-9 and TRBJ2-2 provide the parts outside the CDR3, is DTGVSQNPRHKITKRGQNVTFRCDPISEHNRLYWYRQTLGQGPEFLTYFQNEAQLEKSRLLSDRFSAERPKGSFSTLEIQRTEQGDSAMYLCASSLMGATGELFFGEGSRLTVL.